A single T cell receptor (beta chain) is shown here with its context. This clonotype appeared many times. There is no known antigen for this receptor. Per-nucleotide qualities are absent, and no much larger clonotype sits a single base away. The CDR3 contains 13 residues, cysteine and phenylalanine counted. Of the read, only the CDR3 DNA is kept; its 39 bases are in frame from base 1. V is shortened by 4 bases, J by 6 bases, and the region joining them spans 13 bases. For CDR1 and CDR2, the germline V gene lists MDHEN and SYDVKM. This entry is derived from a study of molecular identifiers for immune sequencing clone quantification (dated by TCRdb to the late 2010s). Context from the whole study: For a replicate experiment, RNA from 20,000 or 100,000 naive CD8 T cells was divided into five aliquots, and four of the five aliquots were sequenced. The study was a methods study using CD8 T cells to benchmark molecular-identifier clustering-based TCR repertoire sequencing (MIDCIRS) and TCR RNA copy counting. The paper's findings and limits, for the study overall: Approximately 3.3 recovered TCR RNA copies per cell were obtained by modeling, versus about ten by digital PCR, implying a capture efficiency of approximately 27%. A single cell's worth of spiked-in Jurkat TCR RNA was reported detectable even among 750,000 to 1,000,000 naive CD8 T cells. In CMV-specific effector cells, clones with more than 20 RNA copies accounted for over 97% of molecules, whereas in naive cells such clones accounted for under 1%. The sizes of highly expanded clones could end up underestimated when identical TCR molecules share a barcode. The naive libraries included spiked-in Jurkat TCR RNA (10 copies' worth), and this RNA is not part of the donor repertoire. When barcode sub-clustering was not used, chimeric consensus sequences inflated TCR diversity, with chimeras reaching as high as 47%.

Libraries of naive CD8 T cells were generated from around 20,000 to 990,000 sorted cells, with 10%, 30% or 50% of the purified RNA used. Naive CD8 T cells were FACS-sorted as CD8+CD4-CCR7+CD45RA+ on a BD FACSAria II into RLT Plus buffer. To test detection sensitivity, Jurkat RNA equivalent to approximately ten TCR copies was spiked into samples of roughly 18,000-1,100,000 naive CD8 T cells. Enrichment of CD8 T cells was done with RosetteSep CD8+ T Cell Enrichment Cocktail plus Ficoll-Paque, and ACK red cell lysis came afterward. The library was prepared using PCR. For sequencing, an Illumina HiSeq 4000 was employed. Bulk TCR libraries were prepared as previously described, using TCR primers listed in Table S5. Purification of total RNA was performed with the Qiagen AllPrep DNA/RNA kit. Reads from multiple sequencing runs of the same library were pooled before analysis. In the original analysis: Reads were retained only if the reads had an exact TCR constant sequence, and the retained reads were trimmed to 150 nt and grouped according to their 12-nt molecular barcodes. Within each barcode group, reads were sub-clustered at a 15% Levenshtein threshold, and quality-weighted consensus sequences were built per RNA molecule. Non-functional sequences were removed, as were lower-count sequences one edit away from another. Based on a fit of two negative binomial distributions, barcode sub-clusters having less than 20% of the maximum read count were discarded. TCRdb reran the public reads through fastp at Q25 and MiXCR, keeping productive beta chains. Each CDR3 protein gets just one entry, which takes the most common genes and DNA from the rows behind it. The V and J calls and clone size come from TCRdb's table, not from the authors' own analysis. The sample table lists 250,000 to 400,000 distinct CDR3 sequences, about 20% of them with a count of one. The biggest ten clones account for approximately 0.85% of the sample.

The specimen sequenced was naive CD8+ T cells from blood, with Jurkat cell RNA spiked in. The cell subset or site label on this specimen signifies: FACS-sorted CD8+CD4-CCR7+CD45RA+ naive T cells. The clonotype originates from a human donor in good health. Some libraries in this study had Jurkat cell RNA spiked in. The receptor chain draws on TRBV28 and TRBJ2-7; D gene: possibly TRBD2, on 5 matching bases. CDR3 protein: CASSSYGKSEQYF. The nucleotide sequence is TGTGCCAGCAGTTCCTACGGGAAGAGCGAGCAGTACTTC.